This TCR beta chain comes out of a study of blood T cell repertoires in COVID-19. Looking at the study overall: PBMCs, B-cell-depleted T cells, or T cells were the source of the cDNA or gDNA that made up the material.

Produced via immunoSEQ multiplex PCR; TCRdb's table is partial and in-frame only. The sample shows 260,000 or so clones, under 90% of them seen only once. This CDR3 contains 17 residues. Germline V gene lookup returns CDR1 LGHNA and CDR2 YNFKEQ. The trim removed 2 bases at V and 2 bases at J, leaving 9 bases unmatched. The sample taken for sequencing was PBMCs or T cells enriched from blood (not recorded which). This receptor was identified in a woman between 40 and 55 years old who had been exposed to COVID-19. The gene calls are TRBV4-2 and TRBJ2-3; 8 bases agree with TRBD1. The CDR3 region has the DNA TGTGCCAGCAGCCAAAAGCAGGGGGCGCAAGACACAGATACGCAGTATTTT. This codes for CASSQKQGAQDTDTQYF.